The 8 T cell receptor beta chains reported below all come from one sample, sequenced in a study of beta chain features in type 1 diabetes. Reverse transcription of all isolated RNA meant that expressed TCRB transcripts were sequenced. The protocol was immunoSEQ multiplex PCR, while the TCRdb copy is restricted to in-frame clones and leaves out a portion. The top ten clones hold about 0.097% of a sample with hundreds of thousands of clones, less than 20% of them seen once. The sample was naive CD4+ T cells from blood. These receptors were taken from a man younger than 30 in good health.

This clone has just a few counts. The genes are TRBV4-3 and TRBJ1-2, with 9 bases aligning to TRBD1. Germline V gives CDR1 LGHNA, CDR2 YSLEER. Trimming at V came to 1 base and at J to 8 bases, leaving 5 bases not matched to a gene. The CDR3 contains 14 residues. The CDR3 reads CASSQVQGAVGYTF. In nucleotides, the CDR3 is TGCGCCAGCAGCCAAGTACAGGGGGCGGTGGGCTACACCTTC.

This clone was counted only a few times. The chain uses TRBV29-1 and TRBJ2-5, with D uncertain. Germline V gene lookup returns CDR1 SQVTM and CDR2 ANQGSEA. Trimming cost V 3 bases and J 5 bases, with 4 bases left between them. The CDR3 sequence is 10 residues long. The CDR3 sequence is CSVDGETQYF. DNA for the CDR3: TGCAGCGTTGATGGGGAGACCCAGTACTTC.

The genes are TRBV29-1 and TRBJ1-1, with D possibly being TRBD1 (6 bases). V was trimmed by 3 bases and J by 1 base, leaving 12 bases between them. In germline, CDR1 is SQVTM, CDR2 ANQGSEA. This CDR3 has 14 residues. The CDR3 DNA is TGCAGCGTTGAGGTGACAGGCGGGAACACTGAAGCTTTCTTT. Amino acid sequence: CSVEVTGGNTEAFF.

This clone showed up just a few times. The rearrangement links TRBV7-3 to TRBJ2-1; tentative D call: TRBD2 (6 bases). The CDR3 runs 16 residues. Per the germline V gene, CDR1 is SGHTA and CDR2 is FQGTGA. V was trimmed by 5 bases and J by 0 bases, leaving 14 bases between them. The CDR3 nucleotides are TGTGCCAGCAGCCCGGGAGAGGAGCTCTCCTACAATGAGCAGTTCTTC. This translates into CASSPGEELSYNEQFF. The full variable domain, its missing parts supplied by reference TRBV7-3 and TRBJ2-1, is GAGVSQTPSNKVTEKGKYVELRCDPISGHTALYWYRQSLGQGPEFLIYFQGTGAADDSGLPNDRFFAVRPEGSVSTLKIQRTERGDSAVYLCASSPGEELSYNEQFFGPGTRLTVL.

V is TRBV10-3 and J is TRBJ1-5, with D perhaps TRBD1 (6 bases). Germline-derived CDR1 and CDR2 are ENHRY and SYGVKD. The germline V and J ends were trimmed by 10 bases and 7 bases, with 23 bases remaining between them. CDR3 length: 15 amino acids. Here the CDR3 DNA reads TGTGCCAGACCAAGGGGCGGACAGAGGGTACAGCCCCAGCATTTT. It is translated as CARPRGGQRVQPQHF.

This chain uses TRBV15 with TRBJ2-2; D not resolved. The germline V gene has CDR1 LNHNV and CDR2 YYDKDF (reference sequence). V was trimmed by 3 bases and J by 6 bases, leaving 8 bases between them. This CDR3 spans 13 amino acids. The chain's CDR3 is CATSRALPGELFF. The CDR3 DNA reads TGTGCCACCAGCAGGGCCCTCCCCGGGGAGCTGTTTTTT.

V and J are TRBV9 and TRBJ2-3, with D possibly matching TRBD1 (6 bases). The CDR3 is 17 amino acids. With 4 bases removed from V and 8 bases from J, the gap between germline ends came to 26 bases. Germline V lookup: CDR1 SGDLS, CDR2 YYNGEE. CDR3: CASSPLGDTGGRGTQYF. The CDR3 DNA follows: TGTGCCAGCAGCCCCCTGGGGGACACAGGCGGCCGTGGTACGCAGTATTTT.

A few counts support this clone. The V gene is TRBV23-1, the J gene TRBJ1-3, with 9 bases that match TRBD1. TRBV23-1 is an ORF; its function is uncertain. This CDR3 region has 16 residues. The V gene end was trimmed by 8 bases and the J gene end by 0 bases; junction bases not matched to a gene: 8. Written as DNA, the CDR3 is TGCGCCAGCGGACAGGGACAGGGACCCTCTGGAAACACCATATATTTT. Translated, it gives CASGQGQGPSGNTIYF.